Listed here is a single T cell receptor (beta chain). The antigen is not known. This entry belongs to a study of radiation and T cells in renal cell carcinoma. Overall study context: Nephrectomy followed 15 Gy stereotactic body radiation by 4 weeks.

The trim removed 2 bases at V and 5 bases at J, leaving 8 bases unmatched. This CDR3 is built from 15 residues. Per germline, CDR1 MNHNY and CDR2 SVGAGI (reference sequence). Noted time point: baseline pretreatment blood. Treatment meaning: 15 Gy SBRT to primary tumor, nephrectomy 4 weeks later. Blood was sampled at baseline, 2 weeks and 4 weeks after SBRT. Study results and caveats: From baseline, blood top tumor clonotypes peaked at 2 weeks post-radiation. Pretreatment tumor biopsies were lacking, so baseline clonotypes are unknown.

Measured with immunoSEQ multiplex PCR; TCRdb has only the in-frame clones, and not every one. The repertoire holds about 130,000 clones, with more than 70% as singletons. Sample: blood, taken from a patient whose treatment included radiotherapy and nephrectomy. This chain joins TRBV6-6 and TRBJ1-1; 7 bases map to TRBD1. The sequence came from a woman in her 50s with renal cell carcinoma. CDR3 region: CASSYGQGGKTEAFF. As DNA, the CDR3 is TGTGCCAGCAGTTACGGGCAGGGGGGTAAAACTGAAGCTTTCTTT.